This T cell receptor (beta chain) was captured by sequencing in a study of blood T cell repertoires in COVID-19. Authors' processing steps: Nucleated cell counts were estimated from reference gene primer amplification. Libraries were prepared by immunoSEQ multiplex PCR; TCRdb keeps only in-frame clonotypes and omits some of them. V and J calls and clone size are copied from that table; D and trimming were computed from the DNA. Seen here are 18,000 or so clones, 91% observed once, and the top ten hold less than 9.5%. The V segment lost 6 bases and the J segment 1 base; nucleotides outside the gene matches: 5. The length of the CDR3 is 15 residues. Germline V lookup: CDR1 LGHDT, CDR2 YNNKEL (reference sequence).

Sequencing was carried out using peripheral blood. This sequence was found in a human donor in a cohort sampled during active COVID-19. The chain is built from TRBV3-1 (or the pseudogene TRBV3-2) and TRBJ2-3; the match to TRBD1 covers 9 bases. CDR3 sequence reads: CASRHRGRGTDTQYF. CDR3 DNA sequence: TGTGCCAGCAGGCACAGGGGGCGGGGCACAGATACGCAGTATTTT.